This T cell receptor beta chain was sequenced during a study of OX40 agonist ivuxolimab in advanced cancers. Study overall: Anti-PD-1, anti-PD-L1 or anti-CTLA-4 therapy given earlier was allowed, and 40% had some.

Turning to this clone: The target antigen is unknown.

Study results and limitations: Expanded peripheral T cells had an undetermined antigen specificity. It was also the case that some nonresponders had low normalized T-cell clonal expansion. On average, CD8+ T cells showed a greater number of expanded clones than CD4+.

TCRdb's copy holds only in-frame clones and misses some; the assay was immunoSEQ multiplex PCR. The sample has approximately 45,000 clones, over 75% seen once; the top ten hold less than 20%. CDR3 length equals 13 residues. Trimming left V 4 bases short and J 6 bases short, with 7 bases between. From germline, CDR1 is SGHAT and CDR2 FQDESV (reference sequence). The source was CD4+ or CD8+ T cells sorted from blood, collected in a trial of the OX40 agonist ivuxolimab. This receptor was identified in an adult with an advanced solid tumor such as melanoma, head and neck, liver or kidney cancer. The genes are TRBV11-1 and TRBJ1-6; no firm D call. This chain's CDR3 is CASSSRLNSPLHF. CDR3 nucleotide sequence: TGTGCCAGCAGCTCCAGACTTAATTCACCCCTCCACTTT. Together with reference TRBV11-1 and TRBJ1-6, the CDR3 gives the full variable domain: EAEVAQSPRYKITEKSQAVAFWCDPISGHATLYWYRQILGQGPELLVQFQDESVVDDSQLPKDRFSAERLKGVDSTLKIQPAELGDSAMYLCASSSRLNSPLHFGNGTRLTVT.